One sample yielded the 32 T cell receptor beta chains listed below, sequenced in a study of T cells in Graves' hyperthyroidism and ophthalmopathy. The CDR3 regions of TCR beta were amplified from RNA transcripts. A first-round RT-PCR of the TCR CDR3 used the HTBI primer set. A single record per CDR3 protein comes from TCRdb applying MiXCR to the multiplex PCR reads. The table shows roughly 740,000 distinct CDR3 sequences, with approximately 16% occurring only once. Sequenced: blood. All receptors derive from a man aged 18 to 29 with Graves' hyperthyroidism.

Ten or more counts support this clonotype. This chain joins TRBV28 and TRBJ1-1; 7 nucleotides line up with TRBD1. Germline V lookup: CDR1 MDHEN, CDR2 SYDVKM. The CDR3 spans 15 residues. Unmatched junction bases numbered 7, after V lost 5 bases and J lost 1 base. The CDR3 loop is CASSAAGTENTEAFF. CDR3 nucleotide sequence: TGTGCCAGCAGTGCGGCCGGGACAGAGAACACTGAAGCTTTCTTT.

This clonotype has only one observation. This chain uses TRBV19 with TRBJ2-1; 16 nucleotides match TRBD2. The length of the CDR3 is 15 residues. Trimming at V came to 8 bases and at J to 10 bases, leaving 8 bases not matched to a gene. Germline loops: CDR1 LNHDA, CDR2 SQIVND (reference sequence). CDR3 sequence: CASHGTSGRAGEQFF. The CDR3 DNA reads TGTGCCAGTCACGGGACTAGCGGGAGGGCAGGGGAGCAGTTCTTC.

Only a few counts were recorded for this clonotype. The V gene is TRBV7-9, the J gene TRBJ1-4; 7 bases match TRBD1. Germline V lookup: CDR1 SEHNR, CDR2 FQNEAQ (reference sequence). This CDR3 contains 17 residues. J was trimmed by 5 bases and V by 5 bases; bases with no gene match: 14. The CDR3, as DNA: TGTGCCAGCAGCCCCCGGACAGGCCTACTGGGGAATGAAAAACTGTTTTTT. Its protein is CASSPRTGLLGNEKLFF.

There are a few counts of this clonotype. The CDR3 bases are TGCGCCAGCAGCAATAGCGGGAGGGCCAGGGAGCAGTACTTC. Protein: CASSNSGRAREQYF. V usage is TRBV4-1 and J usage is TRBJ2-7, with 11 bases fitting TRBD2. The CDR3 runs 14 residues. The ends lost 5 bases at V and 7 bases at J; junction bases unmatched: 7. Germline loops: CDR1 MGHRA, CDR2 YSYEKL.

This clonotype was seen repeatedly, ten times or more. The chain couples TRBV5-1 to TRBJ2-1; D is undetermined. The CDR3 has 17 residues. Germline lookup yields CDR1 SGHRS and CDR2 YFSETQ. V was clipped by 1 base and J by 0 bases, with 14 bases between them. The CDR3 is CASSLLSRSSSYNEQFF. CDR3 nucleotide sequence: TGCGCCAGCAGCTTGCTCTCCCGGTCGAGCTCCTACAATGAGCAGTTCTTC.

The rearrangement joins TRBV19 to TRBJ1-5, with a tentative D call TRBD1 (6 bases). With 3 bases removed from V and 3 bases from J, the gap between germline ends came to 9 bases. The length of the CDR3 is 14 residues. The germline gives CDR1 LNHDA, CDR2 SQIVND (reference sequence). CDR3 DNA sequence: TGTGCCAGTAGTATCGGGGACAACAATCAGCCCCAGCATTTT. Translating it yields CASSIGDNNQPQHF.

The gene calls are TRBV12-3 or TRBV12-4 and TRBJ2-2, with D tentatively TRBD1 (5 bases). V lost 5 bases and J 4 bases, leaving 14 bases between the germline ends. This CDR3 contains 15 residues. DNA for the CDR3: TGTGCCAGCAGTCCTGACAGCTGGGGCACCGGGGAGCTGTTTTTT. Its translation is CASSPDSWGTGELFF.

This clonotype was seen a handful of times. Since a much larger clone is just one base distant, this may be a read error. CDR3 protein: CASSLQQGGFADTRYF. In DNA, the CDR3 is TGTGCCAGCAGTTTACAGCAGGGGGGGTTCGCAGATACGCGGTATTTT. This chain links TRBV28 with TRBJ2-3, with D possibly called TRBD1 or TRBD2 (7 bases each). The V gene's germline CDR1 is MDHEN and CDR2 SYDVKM. There are 16 residues in the CDR3.

Ten or more counts support this clonotype. The rearrangement links TRBV28 to TRBJ1-1; D not certain. There are 16 residues in the CDR3. Trimming removed 2 bases from V and 11 bases from J, with 24 bases in between. In germline, CDR1 is MDHEN, CDR2 SYDVKM. This CDR3 reads CASSLRLDRVGVSAFF. The DNA of the CDR3 is TGTGCCAGCAGTTTAAGACTTGACCGGGTCGGGGTGTCCGCTTTCTTT.

A few counts support this clonotype. J is TRBJ2-7 and V is TRBV20-1; D is ambiguous. The CDR3 is 15 amino acids. Germline V lookup: CDR1 DFQATT, CDR2 SNEGSKA (reference sequence). V was shortened by 6 bases and J by 6 bases, with 24 bases between the two germline ends. The CDR3 DNA is TGCAGTGCATTCCCTGTGGGTAGGGCGCTAGGCGAGCAGTACTTC. The encoded protein is CSAFPVGRALGEQYF.

This clonotype was observed a handful of times. The CDR3 does not close with the conserved phenylalanine or tryptophan, likely indicating a read error. The CDR3 nucleotides are TGTGCCAGCAGCTTAGACGGGTCCTGGGGCGAGCAGTACCTC. Translation: CASSLDGSWGEQYL. The chain links TRBV7-2 to TRBJ2-7, with no clear D. CDR3 length equals 14 residues. The ends were cut back, 1 base at V and 6 bases at J, with 13 bases in the middle. Germline V CDR1 and CDR2: SGHTA, FQGNSA.

This clonotype was seen at least ten times. The chain is built from TRBV7-2 and TRBJ1-1, with 7 bases that match TRBD1. Looked up from germline, CDR1 is SGHTA and CDR2 is FQGNSA. V gave up 4 bases and J gave up 8 bases; unmatched junction bases: 10. CDR3 length: 14 residues. CDR3 region: CASSSDRARREAFF. As DNA, the CDR3 is TGTGCCAGCAGCTCAGACAGGGCCCGCCGAGAAGCTTTCTTT.

Comments on this clonotype: This sequence may be a read error, since a much larger clone differs from it by one base. The rearrangement uses TRBV27 and TRBJ2-7, with D possibly called TRBD1 or TRBD2 (5 bases each). The germline gives CDR1 MNHEY, CDR2 SMNVEV (reference sequence). There are 17 residues in the CDR3. CDR3 in DNA: TGTGCCGGCAGTGGGACCGGGAAAGGGAAAGTCTCCTACGAGCAGTACTTC. Amino acid sequence: CAGSGTGKGKVSYEQYF.

This clonotype was seen many times. The chain links TRBV15 to TRBJ1-1; no clear D gene. V shed 1 base and J shed 7 bases, with 13 bases lying between them. The CDR3 length is 14 residues. CDR1 and CDR2 from the germline V gene are LNHNV and YYDKDF (reference sequence). The CDR3 DNA sequence: TGTGCCACCAGCAGAGTACCAGCCTTGTATGAAGCTTTCTTT. Its protein product is CATSRVPALYEAFF.

Many counts were recorded for this clonotype. This chain links TRBV12-3 or TRBV12-4 with TRBJ2-3, with 8 bases that match TRBD2. V lost 1 base and J lost 2; bases outside the gene matches: 2. The CDR3 extends over 15 amino acids. The CDR3 region has the DNA TGTGCCAGCAGTTTAGACGGGAGGGACACAGATACGCAGTATTTT. Translating gives CASSLDGRDTDTQYF.

The chain has TRBV9 and TRBJ2-1, with D perhaps given as TRBD1 or TRBD2 (6 bases each). V dropped 0 bases and J dropped 6 bases, with 16 bases sitting between them. There are 16 residues in the CDR3. Per the germline V gene, CDR1 is SGDLS and CDR2 is YYNGEE. The CDR3 loop reads CASSVGGGRSANEQFF. The DNA for the CDR3 is TGTGCCAGCAGCGTAGGAGGGGGGCGCTCGGCCAATGAGCAGTTCTTC.

This clonotype has a count of ten or more. The rearrangement links TRBV7-3 to TRBJ2-1; the D gene is possibly TRBD1 (7 bases). V shed 9 bases and J shed 1 base, with 16 bases lying between them. CDR1 and CDR2 (germline): SGHTA, FQGTGA. The CDR3 extends over 15 amino acids. Here the CDR3 reads CASGAGGRSYNEQFF. The CDR3 DNA reads TGTGCCAGTGGGGCAGGGGGGAGATCCTACAATGAGCAGTTCTTC.

This clonotype has at least ten counts. V is TRBV29-1 and J is TRBJ2-7; maybe TRBD2 (5 bases). The CDR3 contains 13 residues. Trimming cost V 3 bases and J 5 bases, with 14 bases left between them. Germline assignment: CDR1 SQVTM and CDR2 ANQGSEA. The CDR3 DNA follows: TGCAGCGTTGAGGCTCCTAGCACCCACGAGCAGTACTTC. Translated: CSVEAPSTHEQYF.

This clonotype appeared many times. This chain joins TRBV29-1 and TRBJ1-1; no firm D call. The CDR3 has 14 residues. Trimming left V 6 bases short and J 4 bases short, with 18 bases between. Germline V CDR1 and CDR2: SQVTM, ANQGSEA. The CDR3 DNA reads as TGCAGCGTCGAACGACGAGGGTATAGCACTGAAGCTTTCTTT. Its protein product is CSVERRGYSTEAFF.

A few counts support this clonotype. V usage is TRBV5-8 and J usage is TRBJ1-2; no clear D. V lost 4 bases and J 3 bases, leaving 10 bases between the germline ends. CDR3 size: 13 residues. The germline V gene has CDR1 SGHTS and CDR2 YDEGEE. DNA of the CDR3: TGTGCCAGCAGCGCCACTTTCTACTATGGCTACACCTTC. It is translated as CASSATFYYGYTF.

This clonotype occurred many times. The chain has TRBV12-3 or TRBV12-4 and TRBJ2-1; D possibly corresponds to TRBD2 (6 bases). The V gene lost 8 bases and the J gene lost 8 bases, with 13 bases spanning the gap. There are 12 residues in the CDR3. CDR3 sequence: CASGDGGDEQFF. In DNA form, the CDR3 reads TGTGCCAGCGGGGACGGGGGAGATGAGCAGTTCTTC.

This clonotype showed up just a few times. The chain uses TRBV28 and TRBJ1-3; 7 nucleotides agree with TRBD1. The length of the CDR3 is 14 residues. J gave up 4 bases and V 6 bases, and 6 bases lay outside the gene matches. Germline CDR1 MDHEN, CDR2 SYDVKM. CDR3 amino acids: CASRRQGYGNTIYF. The DNA for the CDR3 is TGTGCCAGCAGGAGACAGGGTTACGGAAACACCATATATTTT.

This clonotype has ten or more counts. The V and J genes are TRBV28 and TRBJ1-2; D ambiguous. Per germline, CDR1 MDHEN and CDR2 SYDVKM. The V gene lost 6 bases and the J gene lost 8 bases, with 16 bases spanning the gap. This CDR3 is 13 amino acids long. The CDR3 protein is CASSPGRYSGYTF. CDR3 DNA sequence: TGTGCCAGCAGCCCCGGCCGATACAGCGGCTACACCTTC.

The chain couples TRBV4-1 to TRBJ2-3; 8 bases agree with TRBD1. V lost 1 base to trimming and J lost 1 base; unmatched junction nucleotides: 4. Germline V CDR1 and CDR2: MGHRA, YSYEKL. This CDR3 is 16 amino acids long. CDR3 in amino acids: CASSQVQGAGTDTQYF. CDR3 nucleotide sequence: TGCGCCAGCAGCCAAGTCCAGGGGGCCGGCACAGATACGCAGTATTTT.

This clonotype was counted many times. This chain links TRBV2 with TRBJ2-3, with 10 bases lining up with TRBD2. Germline values: CDR1 SNHLY, CDR2 FYNNEI. This CDR3 is built from 14 residues. The junction had 2 bases not matched to a gene; V was cut back by 6 bases and J by 2 bases. DNA for the CDR3: TGTGCCAGCAGACTAGCGGGACACACAGATACGCAGTATTTT. It yields the protein CASRLAGHTDTQYF.

Only a few counts were recorded for this clonotype. This chain uses TRBV6-2 or TRBV6-3 with TRBJ2-1; D is undetermined. V lost 2 bases and J lost 10, with 18 bases in between. The germline V gene encodes CDR1 MNHEY and CDR2 SVGEGT. The CDR3 has 15 residues. This CDR3 reads CASSYKVSGGPEQFF. The CDR3 bases are TGTGCCAGCAGTTACAAAGTCAGTGGCGGTCCCGAGCAGTTCTTC.

J is TRBJ1-1 and V is TRBV20-1; D is uncertain. V was shortened by 3 bases and J by 1 base, with 9 bases between the two germline ends. The CDR3 is made up of 13 amino acids. CDR1 DFQATT and CDR2 SNEGSKA come from the germline V gene (reference sequence). CDR3 DNA sequence: TGCAGTGCTAGCCCCGACAAGAACACTGAAGCTTTCTTT. Translating it yields CSASPDKNTEAFF.

V and J are TRBV20-1 and TRBJ1-4; D gene uncertain. Germline CDR1 and CDR2: DFQATT and SNEGSKA (reference sequence). V was clipped by 0 bases and J by 3 bases, with 8 bases between them. The CDR3 sequence is 14 residues long. The CDR3 is CSARDLESNEKLFF. In DNA, the CDR3 is TGCAGTGCTAGAGATCTGGAATCTAATGAAAAACTGTTTTTT.

The rearrangement joins TRBV13 to TRBJ2-1, with D unresolved. Trimming took off 4 bases at V and 5 bases at J, with 12 bases between the two ends. CDR3 length: 14 amino acids. The germline V gene encodes CDR1 PRHDT and CDR2 FYEKMQ (reference sequence). In DNA form, the CDR3 reads TGTGCCAGCAGCTCGACCCCTGGCCACAATGAGCAGTTCTTC. Translation gives CASSSTPGHNEQFF.

The rearrangement links TRBV7-9 to TRBJ1-4; 7 nucleotides align to TRBD1. The germline V gene has CDR1 SEHNR and CDR2 FQNEAQ (reference sequence). The V segment lost 4 bases and the J segment 5 bases; nucleotides outside the gene matches: 13. The CDR3 length is 17 residues. The CDR3 loop is CASSSLAGGTHNEKLFF. Here the CDR3 DNA reads TGTGCCAGCAGCTCCCTGGCAGGGGGGACACACAATGAAAAACTGTTTTTT.

This clonotype has a handful of counts. The CDR3 DNA reads TGTGCCAGCAGCTTTGGTGCGGGAGGAGAGACCCAGTACTTC. Protein: CASSFGAGGETQYF. J is TRBJ2-5 and V is TRBV5-5, with TRBD2 matching over 8 bases. This CDR3 is 14 amino acids long. CDR1 and CDR2 from the germline V gene are SGHKS and YYEKEE (reference sequence). The J segment lost 4 bases and the V segment lost 2 bases, leaving 4 bases of the junction unmatched.

This clonotype was seen more than once but under ten times. The chain uses TRBV6-1 and TRBJ2-3; 9 bases line up with TRBD2. After removal of 8 bases from V and 0 bases from J, the junction contained 3 bases not matched to a gene. CDR3 size: 14 residues. Germline V lookup: CDR1 MNHNS, CDR2 SASEGT. The chain's CDR3 is CASASGTSTDTQYF. CDR3 nucleotides: TGTGCCAGCGCTAGCGGGACTAGCACAGATACGCAGTATTTT.